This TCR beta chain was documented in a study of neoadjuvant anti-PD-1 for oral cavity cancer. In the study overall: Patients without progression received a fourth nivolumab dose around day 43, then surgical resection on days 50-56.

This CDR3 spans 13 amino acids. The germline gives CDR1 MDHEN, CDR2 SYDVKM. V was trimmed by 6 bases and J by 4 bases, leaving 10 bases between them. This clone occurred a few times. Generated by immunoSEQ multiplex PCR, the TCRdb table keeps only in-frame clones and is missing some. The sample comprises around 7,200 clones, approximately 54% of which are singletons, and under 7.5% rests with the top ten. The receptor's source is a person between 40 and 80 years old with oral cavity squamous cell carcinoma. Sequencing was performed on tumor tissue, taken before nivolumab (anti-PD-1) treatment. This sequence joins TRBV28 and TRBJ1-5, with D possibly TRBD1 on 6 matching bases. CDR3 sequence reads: CASRQGMNQPQHF. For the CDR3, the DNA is TGTGCCAGCAGACAGGGAATGAATCAGCCCCAGCATTTT.